These 13 T cell receptor beta chains were all obtained from the same sample, sequenced in a study of cytomegalovirus exposure and HLA in healthy donors. The PCR contained 60 Vbeta and 13 Jbeta primers. TCRdb's copy holds only in-frame clones and misses some; the assay was immunoSEQ multiplex PCR. The sample lists about 57,000 clones, about three quarters occurring once. Material for sequencing was PBMCs. The receptors here all came from a woman in her forties or fifties in good health and CMV-seronegative.

The genes are TRBV19 and TRBJ2-1; D is possibly TRBD1 (6 bases). CDR3 length equals 13 residues. Per germline, CDR1 LNHDA and CDR2 SQIVND (reference sequence). V was clipped by 6 bases and J by 6 bases, with 12 bases between them. For the CDR3, the DNA is TGTGCCAGTAGCGTGACAGGCTCCAATGAGCAGTTCTTC. It translates to CASSVTGSNEQFF.

This chain connects TRBV9 to TRBJ1-4; weak D call: TRBD1 (6 bases). The V and J ends lost 0 bases and 7 bases respectively, with 13 bases between them. The V gene's germline CDR1 is SGDLS and CDR2 YYNGEE. The CDR3 runs to 15 residues. The CDR3, as DNA: TGTGCCAGCAGCGTAGACCCAGGGGCCGGTGAAAAACTGTTTTTT. It translates to CASSVDPGAGEKLFF.

With regard to this clone: Because the CDR3 is missing its conserved closing phenylalanine or tryptophan, this is likely a read error. The chain is built from TRBV27 and TRBJ2-3, with D perhaps matching TRBD1 (6 bases). Per the germline V gene, CDR1 is MNHEY and CDR2 is SMNVEV (reference sequence). The CDR3 has 14 amino acids. V was cut by 5 bases and J by 6 bases, with 15 bases left in between. CDR3 residues: CASSGTFFSDTQYV. CDR3 sequence (DNA): TGTGCCAGCAGTGGGACATTTTTCAGTGATACGCAGTATGTT.

V usage is TRBV4-2 and J usage is TRBJ1-4; 8 bases line up with TRBD1. Per the germline V gene, CDR1 is LGHNA and CDR2 is YNFKEQ. Trimming took 7 bases from V and 5 from J; bases not matched to a gene: 3. The CDR3 consists of 13 residues. CDR3 amino acids: CASTDRGNEKLFF. Here the CDR3 DNA reads TGTGCCAGCACCGACAGGGGAAATGAAAAACTGTTTTTT.

V and J are TRBV7-2 and TRBJ1-3, with D hard to call. In germline, CDR1 is SGHTA, CDR2 FQGNSA. The V end lost 0 bases, the J end lost 0 bases, and 6 bases lay between the germline ends. The CDR3 covers 15 residues. CDR3: CASSLAGDSGNTIYF. The DNA of the CDR3 is TGTGCCAGCAGCTTAGCAGGAGACTCTGGAAACACCATATATTTT.

In nucleotides, the CDR3 is TGTGCCAGTAGTCTCGGACTACAGGAGAACACTGAAGCTTTCTTT. Its protein is CASSLGLQENTEAFF. The rearrangement joins TRBV19 to TRBJ1-1, with D possibly TRBD1 on 5 matching bases. V lost 5 bases and J 1 base, leaving 14 bases between the germline ends. The germline V gene has CDR1 LNHDA and CDR2 SQIVND (reference sequence). CDR3 size: 15 residues.

V usage is TRBV15 and J usage is TRBJ1-2; D uncertain. CDR3 length: 13 amino acids. CDR1 LNHNV and CDR2 YYDKDF come from the germline V gene (reference sequence). V was cut by 5 bases and J by 3 bases, with 10 bases left in between. The CDR3 region is CATSRLEDYGYTF. The CDR3 DNA follows: TGTGCCACCAGCCGTCTGGAGGACTATGGCTACACCTTC. The variable domain in full, with the rest retrieved from reference TRBV15 and TRBJ1-2, is DAMVIQNPRYQVTQFGKPVTLSCSQTLNHNVMYWYQQKSSQAPKLLFHYYDKDFNNEADTPDNFQSRRPNTSFCFLDIRSPGLGDTAMYLCATSRLEDYGYTFGSGTRLTVV.

The chain has TRBV28 and TRBJ2-7; 9 bases map to TRBD1. The junction had 8 bases not matched to a gene; V was cut back by 5 bases and J by 6 bases. Germline CDR1 is MDHEN and CDR2 is SYDVKM. The CDR3 sequence is 14 residues long. This chain's CDR3 is CASSPGTGTGEQYF. CDR3 nucleotide sequence: TGTGCCAGCAGTCCCGGGACAGGGACTGGCGAGCAGTACTTC.

The chain links TRBV27 to TRBJ2-7; unclear D gene. This CDR3 is 11 amino acids long. The V gene's germline CDR1 is MNHEY and CDR2 SMNVEV (reference sequence). Trimming took 6 bases from V and 5 from J, leaving 8 bases between them. The CDR3 loop is CASRLLHEQYF. CDR3 nucleotides: TGTGCCAGCAGACTACTCCACGAGCAGTACTTC.

CDR3 residues: CASSEAQGRNTEAFF. The CDR3 DNA reads TGTGCCAGCAGTGAAGCGCAGGGGCGAAACACTGAAGCTTTCTTT. The chain combines TRBV2 with TRBJ1-1, with a tentative D call TRBD1 (6 bases). The CDR3 runs to 15 residues. The V gene's germline CDR1 is SNHLY and CDR2 FYNNEI. Trimming removed 0 bases at V and 2 bases at J, with 10 bases between.

This clone has just a few counts. This chain links TRBV27 with TRBJ1-3, with unresolved D. The germline V gene encodes CDR1 MNHEY and CDR2 SMNVEV (reference sequence). V shed 11 bases and J shed 2 bases, with 19 bases lying between them. CDR3 length: 15 residues. For the CDR3, the DNA is TGTGCCTACCGGGAGGGAATAGGGCCTGGAAACACCATATATTTT. Protein sequence: CAYREGIGPGNTIYF.

The chain uses TRBV2 and TRBJ2-7; 9 bases are shared with TRBD1. Unmatched junction bases numbered 12, after V lost 0 bases and J lost 6 bases. Germline V lookup: CDR1 SNHLY, CDR2 FYNNEI. The CDR3 contains 17 residues. For the CDR3, the DNA is TGTGCCAGCAGTGAAGCGCTTGTGGGTACAGGGGGCCTCGAGCAGTACTTC. Amino acid sequence: CASSEALVGTGGLEQYF.

The J gene is TRBJ2-7, the V gene TRBV15; a weak D match, TRBD2 (5 bases). Trimming took 1 base from V and 0 from J, leaving 10 bases between them. CDR1 is LNHNV, CDR2 YYDKDF, per germline (reference sequence). CDR3 size: 15 residues. The CDR3 DNA is TGTGCCACCAGCAGAGGTTCGGGGAACTCCTACGAGCAGTACTTC. This encodes CATSRGSGNSYEQYF. The full variable domain, in which reference TRBV15 and TRBJ2-7 provide the parts outside the CDR3, is DAMVIQNPRYQVTQFGKPVTLSCSQTLNHNVMYWYQQKSSQAPKLLFHYYDKDFNNEADTPDNFQSRRPNTSFCFLDIRSPGLGDTAMYLCATSRGSGNSYEQYFGPGTRLTVT.